Listed here is a single T cell receptor (beta chain). Its antigen is currently unknown. The record originates from a study of vaccination effects on CD4 cells after COVID-19. Study-level results: Recruitment yielded few convalescent patients, and the study had no early post-infection timepoints. Marked clonal contraction was seen in infection- and vaccine-induced clones late after vaccination.

CDR3 length equals 15 residues. The J segment lost 2 bases and the V segment lost 5 bases, leaving 4 bases of the junction unmatched. Germline values: CDR1 SGHAT, CDR2 FQNNGV. The culture ran for roughly 10 days before CD4+ T cells were isolated. As their vaccination, participants received two doses of either BNT162b2 or mRNA-1273. Neither prior SARS-CoV-2 infection nor positive nucleocapsid antibodies were present in the vaccine recipients. Half the medium was swapped for IL-2 medium on days 3 and 7. TCRdb's table, derived via immunoSEQ multiplex PCR, lists solely in-frame clones and lacks some. The sample includes around 40,000 clones, 72% of them seen just once.

The J gene is TRBJ2-3, the V gene TRBV11-2; TRBD2 agrees at 10 bases. The sequenced sample was CD4+ T cells from PBMCs cultured without peptide, obtained after COVID-19 vaccination. The TCR originated in a human donor who received a COVID-19 vaccine. The CDR3 coding sequence is TGTGCCAGCAGCCGGACTAGCGGACCCACAGATACGCAGTATTTT. Its translation is CASSRTSGPTDTQYF.